This TCR beta chain stems from a study of OX40 agonist ivuxolimab in advanced cancers. Across the study: Treatment received earlier with anti-PD-1, anti-PD-L1 or anti-CTLA-4 agents was allowed, and 40% had some. Regarding the study as a whole: At 0.1 to 3.0 mg/kg, clonal expansion of CD4+ and CD8+ blood T cells had occurred by week 6. People who partly responded at 0.1-3.0 mg/kg had some of the least clonal expansion seen. Researchers report that CD8+ T cells had, on average, more expanded clones than CD4+.

Comments on this clone: Its antigen is as yet unknown.

Sequencing used immunoSEQ multiplex PCR; TCRdb keeps in-frame clones, though not all of them. The sample shows around 80,000 clones, around nine tenths of them seen only once. The CDR3 length is 17 residues. Sequenced material: CD4+ or CD8+ T cells sorted from blood, taken in a trial of the OX40 agonist ivuxolimab. The rearrangement joins TRBV7-5 to TRBJ1-5. TRBV7-5 is flagged as a pseudogene. This TCR came from an adult with an advanced solid tumor such as melanoma, head and neck, liver or kidney cancer. CDR3 region: CVRSIQSVFLSNQPQHF. CDR3 nucleotides: TGTGTCAGAAGCATCCAGTCGGTATTTCTTAGCAATCAGCCCCAGCATTTT.